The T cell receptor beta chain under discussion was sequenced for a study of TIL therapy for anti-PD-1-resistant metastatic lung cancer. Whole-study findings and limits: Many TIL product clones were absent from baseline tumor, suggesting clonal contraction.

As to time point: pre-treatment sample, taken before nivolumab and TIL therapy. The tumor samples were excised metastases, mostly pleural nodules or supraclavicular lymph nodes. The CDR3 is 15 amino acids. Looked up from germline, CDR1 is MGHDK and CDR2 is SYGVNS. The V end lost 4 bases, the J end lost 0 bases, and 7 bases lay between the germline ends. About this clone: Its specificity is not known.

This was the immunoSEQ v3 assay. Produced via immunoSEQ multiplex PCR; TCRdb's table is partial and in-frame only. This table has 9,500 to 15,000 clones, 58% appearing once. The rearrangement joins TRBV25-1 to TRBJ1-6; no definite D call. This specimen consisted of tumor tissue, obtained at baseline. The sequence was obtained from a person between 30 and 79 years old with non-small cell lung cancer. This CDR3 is CASSAVSSYNSPLHF. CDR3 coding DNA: TGTGCCAGCAGTGCGGTCAGCTCCTATAATTCACCCCTCCACTTT.